Below, one T cell receptor beta chain is given with its context. The V and J ends lost 4 bases and 5 bases respectively, with 12 bases between them. There are 14 residues in the CDR3. Germline CDR1 reads MNHEY; CDR2 reads SVGAGI. TCRdb re-derived calls from the RT-PCR reads in MiXCR, one entry per CDR3 protein. The sample lists about half a million distinct CDR3 sequences; about 25% were seen once. The data derive from a study of response to subunit inactivated influenza vaccine. The chain links TRBV6-5 to TRBJ2-1; D may be TRBD1 (5 bases). The TCR comes from a man in his forties or fifties who received an inactivated influenza vaccine. The sequenced sample was CD4+ T cells sorted from PBMCs, obtained 5 days after vaccination. The CDR3 is CASSSRTSDNEQFF. The CDR3 DNA reads as TGTGCCAGCAGTTCCCGGACAAGCGACAATGAGCAGTTCTTC.